This T cell receptor beta chain stems from a study of shared clonotypes between healthy human individuals. Findings and limits, study-wide: Clonotype sharing among donors was expected to depend on sequencing depth.

Here immunoSEQ multiplex PCR was the method, and the copy in TCRdb shows in-frame clones only, minus some. The sample comprises roughly 2,000,000 clones, approximately 95% of which are singletons, and more than 0.9% rests with the top ten. Naive CD8 cells lacked CD45RO and underwent positive selection for CCR7, leaving out terminally differentiated effector memory CD45RA+ cells. Comments on this clone: Antigen: not known.

Sequenced: naive CD8+ T cells sorted from blood. This receptor was identified in a man younger than 35 in good health.

The chain's CDR3 is CASNDRSFDTQYF. The CDR3, as DNA: TGTGCCAGCAACGACAGATCATTTGATACGCAGTATTTT. The rearrangement uses TRBV2 and TRBJ2-3, with D tentatively TRBD1 (5 bases). V dropped 7 bases and J dropped 6 bases, with 14 bases sitting between them. Germline V gives CDR1 SNHLY, CDR2 FYNNEI. CDR3 size: 13 residues.